This T cell receptor (beta chain) emerged from a study of shared clonotypes between healthy human individuals (dated by TCRdb to the early 2020s). For context, the study as a whole: The cohort comprised two women and a few men aged 18 to 49 years. Per donor, three plates each were used for CD4 naive and CD4 memory, two for CD8 naive, and one for CD8 memory. Blood TCR repertoires of about five healthy adults were deeply sequenced to estimate repertoire size and the extent of clonotype sharing between individuals. Different laboratories and diverse techniques were used to prepare libraries and sequence TCR repertoires, to increase sequencing depth and limit assay-specific biases. Between about 0.9 and 9 billion PBMCs per donor were obtained by leukapheresis.

CD8 naive samples were CD45RO-negative cells positively selected for CCR7, giving a CD45RA+CCR7+ population that excluded TemRA cells. The donors were healthy, HIV-negative adults with no recently reported acute infections or vaccinations. Only Caucasian adults living in Nashville, Tennessee, USA were represented among the donors. Blood was collected by leukapheresis, and PBMCs were isolated by Ficoll-Histopaque density gradient centrifugation and then cryopreserved in liquid nitrogen vapor phase. Analytical flow cytometry was used to check the purity and quantity of each magnetically sorted T cell population. Each sorted fraction had its genomic DNA isolated and then quantified by UV absorbance on a Nanodrop 2000c. Broader findings and caveats from the paper: Pairwise subsampling indicated that sequencing depth was expected to affect the degree of clonotype sharing among donors. Because the study included a small number of donors, the genetic and exposure-history diversity represented was limited. Naive subsets generally had larger estimated clonotype richness than memory subsets did. Compared with non-shared clonotypes, the clonotypes found in all four sorted-subset donors had higher generation probabilities. Sampling was limited to blood, and TCR repertoires in tissue likely differ from TCR repertoires in blood. Even with the large sequencing depth, rarefaction of the sorted-subset datasets indicated that sequencing was incomplete. Across several donors, around 5.4% of naive CD4, 3.5% of naive CD8, about 2% of memory CD4, and under 0.45% of memory CD8 clonotypes were shared.

Comments on this clone: Its target antigen remains unknown. No per-base quality is available; no much larger clone lies one base away.

Using the deep immunoSEQ assay, multiplex PCR amplified TCR CDR3 regions from genomic DNA. Genomic DNA extracted from each cell subset was distributed evenly over all wells of several immunoSEQ 96-well plates, and each plate served as one replicate. For sorted subsets, 200 to 250 ng of genomic DNA, equivalent to 25,000 to 30,000 T cell genomes, went into each replicate PCR. Purified libraries were quantified with a Qubit 3.0 fluorometer, sized on a Bioanalyzer 2100, and re-quantified with the KAPA Library Quantification kit. A separate single-read 150-cycle Illumina NextSeq 550 flow cell was used to sequence each immunoSEQ 96-well plate. In the authors' own workflow: The immunoSEQ output contained only junctional sequences without quality scores, so filtering could not match that applied to full-length reads. Sequences were annotated with PyIR, a Python wrapper for IgBLAST v1.9, using IMGT germline references to assign V/J genes and CDR3. Reads were removed for weak V/J assignments (E-value above 1e-6), missing CDR3, stop codons, out-of-frame junctions, or ambiguous translated residues. V3J clonotypes were defined as sequences sharing the same inferred V gene, J gene, and CDR3 amino acid sequence. To compute the percentage overlap between repertoires, the number of shared unique clonotypes was divided by the size of the smaller repertoire. RTK rarefaction, the Chao1 estimator, and Recon v2.1 estimates of unobserved clonotypes were used to assess repertoire richness. Generation probabilities for all TCRbeta clonotypes obtained by the gDNA method from several donors were computed using OLGA. TCRdb re-hosts the immuneACCESS table, in-frame sequences only. Its copies lack some clones; in the studies checked, an unresolved V gene accounts for under half of them, and the cause for the rest is not known. The DNA gave D and trimming, while V, J and clone size come from that table. This sample is represented by hundreds of thousands of clones; approximately 92% of them were singletons. Together, the top ten hold less than 25% of the sample.

This clonotype originated in a man aged 25-45 years in good health. The sequencing sample was made of naive CD8+ T cells sorted from blood. Per the publication, the cell subset or site label means: CD45RA+CCR7+.

Here the CDR3 is given as CASSPGGPYNEQFF. In nucleotides, the sequence is TGTGCCAGCAGCCCAGGGGGCCCCTACAATGAGCAGTTCTTC. The chain uses TRBV7-7 and TRBJ2-1; TRBD1 aligns with 8 central bases. V trim: 5 bases; J trim: 2 bases; unmatched bases: 2. From cysteine to phenylalanine, the CDR3 is 14 amino acids long. The only DNA kept is the CDR3, 42 bases in frame from the first base. CDR1 and CDR2, per the germline V gene (reference sequence), are SSHAT and FNYEAQ.